A selection of T cell receptor beta chains follows, all from one sample in a study of CXCR3-negative and CXCR3-positive naive CD8 T cells. With the 5' RACE reads reprocessed, TCRdb shows one record per CDR3 protein and no DNA. The sample includes approximately 90,000 distinct CDR3 sequences. The specimen was naive CXCR3+ CD8+ T cells from blood. Receptors originate from a human donor in good health. Some clones in this sample may be carry-over from other donors' samples. Each CDR3 is given with its conserved first and last residue. The order of the fields is J gene, V gene, CDR3 protein.

>TRBJ2-2|TRBV1
CTSSQSGREGTGELFF
>TRBJ1-1|TRBV10-3
CAISERAANTEAFF
>TRBJ2-3|TRBV20-1
CSARETSGRSVTQYF
>TRBJ2-3|TRBV5-1
CASSSRDRTYADTQYF
>TRBJ2-3|TRBV4-1
CTSSQGGDTQYF
>TRBJ2-5|TRBV28
CASSRDRGKAETQYF
>TRBJ2-1|TRBV13
CASSTGQGIGEQFF
>TRBJ1-6|TRBV3-1
CASSPDRDRVEMGNSPLHF
>TRBJ2-1|TRBV7-6
CASSPSGGNEQFF
>TRBJ2-1|TRBV6-2/TRBV6-3
CASSLWTSGRASDEQFF
>TRBJ1-6|TRBV20-1
CSAEQGYNSPLHF
>TRBJ2-7|TRBV5-1
CASSVTSGPSYEQYF
>TRBJ1-1|TRBV5-1
CASSTGQGENTEAFF
>TRBJ2-1|TRBV9
CASSSRRDRDSSYEQFF
>TRBJ1-1|TRBV7-9
CAITQRQEDSAFF
>TRBJ1-2|TRBV7-9
CASSPGTGGALLGYTF
>TRBJ2-3|TRBV6-2/TRBV6-3
CASSSREAADTQYF
>TRBJ2-2|TRBV5-6
CASAGLSGELFF
>TRBJ2-1|TRBV29-1
CSAKDRPYNEQFF
>TRBJ2-2|TRBV21-1
CASSKVGPDTGELFF
>TRBJ1-2|TRBV25-1
CASSGGLKDGYGYTF
>TRBJ2-5|TRBV27
CASNPGTGAPETQYF
>TRBJ1-6|TRBV20-1
CSARFIESSYNSPLHF
>TRBJ2-1|TRBV4-2
CASSQPPPISGGRNEQFF
>TRBJ1-5|TRBV7-6
CANNFNQPQHF